A single sample gave rise to the 24 T cell receptor beta chains below, sequenced in a study of blood T cells in healthy people across ages. Primers used in a second PCR of about 6 to 11 cycles were a sample-barcoded 5' primer and a J-beta primer mix. TCRdb re-called the 5' RACE reads through MiXCR, storing one row per CDR3 protein. The table records approximately 850,000 distinct CDR3 sequences, roughly 60% of them present only once. Sequenced material: blood. Receptors were obtained from a man aged 30 to 39 in good health.

The chain carries TRBV12-3 or TRBV12-4 and TRBJ1-2; unclear D gene. The CDR3 length is 11 residues. The V and J ends lost 1 base and 8 bases respectively, with 5 bases between them. The CDR3 nucleotides read TGTGCCAGCAGTTTAGTGGGCGGCTACACCTTC. Amino acid sequence: CASSLVGGYTF.

V is TRBV5-1 and J is TRBJ2-3, with 8 bases that match TRBD2. CDR3 length equals 16 residues. Germline V gene lookup returns CDR1 SGHRS and CDR2 YFSETQ. V shed 5 bases and J 2 bases; nucleotides not matched to a gene: 10. CDR3 nucleotides: TGCGCCAGCAGGAAAGCTGCGGGAGGACCCACAGATACGCAGTATTTT. Residues: CASRKAAGGPTDTQYF.

This sequence joins TRBV12-3 or TRBV12-4 and TRBJ2-1, with TRBD2 identical over 11 bases. V trimming: 6 bases; J trimming: 1 base; junction bases outside the gene matches: 5. CDR3 length: 16 amino acids. The CDR3 here is CASSLRLAGSYNEQFF. The CDR3 DNA follows: TGTGCCAGCAGCCTCAGACTAGCGGGGTCCTACAATGAGCAGTTCTTC.

The J gene is TRBJ2-3, the V gene TRBV20-1; D may be TRBD2 (6 bases). The CDR3 extends over 16 amino acids. Germline V gene data show CDR1 as DFQATT and CDR2 as SNEGSKA (reference sequence). The V gene lost 3 bases and the J gene lost 5 bases, with 21 bases spanning the gap. CDR3 bases: TGCAGTGCTAGCTACCGAACGTGGGTGGGGGGAGATACGCAGTATTTT. Its protein product is CSASYRTWVGGDTQYF.

The CDR3 bases are TGTGCCAGCCGGCTAGCGGACAGCTCCTACGAGCAGTACTTC. Translating it yields CASRLADSSYEQYF. The chain carries TRBV27 and TRBJ2-7; D might be TRBD2 (7 bases). The CDR3 spans 14 residues. Germline CDR1 and CDR2: MNHEY and SMNVEV (reference sequence). V lost 8 bases and J lost 0, with 14 bases in between.

A few counts support this clonotype. The chain has TRBV20-1 and TRBJ2-5, with D perhaps matching TRBD2 (6 bases). The CDR3 is 13 residues long. Per the germline V gene, CDR1 is DFQATT and CDR2 is SNEGSKA (reference sequence). Trimming cost V 6 bases and J 3 bases, with 14 bases left between them. The CDR3 loop is CSAPRDWEETQYF. In nucleotides, the CDR3 is TGCAGTGCCCCCCGGGACTGGGAAGAGACCCAGTACTTC.

A few counts support this clonotype. The CDR3 sequence: CSAGRRDGTTDTQYF. The CDR3 region has the DNA TGCAGTGCAGGCAGGAGGGACGGGACCACAGATACGCAGTATTTT. This sequence joins TRBV20-1 and TRBJ2-3; tentatively, D is TRBD2 (6 bases). Trimming took off 6 bases at V and 2 bases at J, with 18 bases between the two ends. The CDR3 totals 15 residues. Looked up from germline, CDR1 is DFQATT and CDR2 is SNEGSKA (reference sequence).

The chain uses TRBV7-9 and TRBJ1-2; D gene uncertain. Germline V gene data show CDR1 as SEHNR and CDR2 as FQNEAQ (reference sequence). Trimming shortened V by 8 bases and J by 5 bases, and 18 bases separated the two germline ends. This CDR3 contains 14 residues. The CDR3 DNA follows: TGTGCCAGCGGGGTCCGGCGAGTGGGTTATGGCTACACCTTC. Its protein product is CASGVRRVGYGYTF. Variable domain in full (rest from reference TRBV7-9 and TRBJ1-2): DTGVSQNPRHKITKRGQNVTFRCDPISEHNRLYWYRQTLGQGPEFLTYFQNEAQLEKSRLLSDRFSAERPKGSFSTLEIQRTEQGDSAMYLCASGVRRVGYGYTFGSGTRLTVV.

V is TRBV2 and J is TRBJ2-3; 9 bases match TRBD2. Germline V gives CDR1 SNHLY, CDR2 FYNNEI. The CDR3 covers 15 residues. J lost 5 bases, V lost 6 bases, and 9 bases had no gene match. The CDR3 spells CASSERGALGDTQYF. The CDR3 DNA follows: TGTGCCAGCAGCGAGCGGGGGGCGCTTGGAGATACGCAGTATTTT.

This chain links TRBV15 with TRBJ1-1; tentative D call: TRBD1 (6 bases). Trimming pared 5 bases from V and 9 bases from J, leaving 16 bases between. Germline assignment: CDR1 LNHNV and CDR2 YYDKDF (reference sequence). CDR3 size: 13 residues. CDR3 DNA sequence: TGTGCCACCAGCCCGAACAGGGTTGGCCAAGCTTTCTTT. Amino acid sequence: CATSPNRVGQAFF. The whole variable domain, remainder taken from reference TRBV15 and TRBJ1-1, is DAMVIQNPRYQVTQFGKPVTLSCSQTLNHNVMYWYQQKSSQAPKLLFHYYDKDFNNEADTPDNFQSRRPNTSFCFLDIRSPGLGDTAMYLCATSPNRVGQAFFGQGTRLTVV.

The chain couples TRBV12-3 or TRBV12-4 to TRBJ2-1; D is ambiguous. This CDR3 is 13 amino acids long. Between the trimmed V and J ends, which lost 3 bases and 5 bases, there was a span of 8 bases. The CDR3 DNA follows: TGTGCCAGCAGTTTCCAACAGAACAATGAGCAGTTCTTC. Translating it yields CASSFQQNNEQFF.

The CDR3: CASTPGQGRNEQFF. The CDR3 nucleotides read TGTGCCAGCACCCCGGGACAGGGTCGGAATGAGCAGTTCTTC. The chain is built from TRBV25-1 and TRBJ2-1; TRBD1 aligns across 9 bases. The CDR3 runs to 14 residues. Per germline, CDR1 MGHDK and CDR2 SYGVNS. V was pared by 7 bases and J by 7 bases, with 8 bases of the junction left unmatched.

In its sample, this clonotype was seen a few times. The chain carries TRBV7-9 and TRBJ2-7; no firm D call. Germline-derived CDR1 and CDR2 are SEHNR and FQNEAQ (reference sequence). The CDR3 sequence is 18 residues long. V was shortened by 8 bases and J by 0 bases, with 26 bases between the two germline ends. The DNA of the CDR3 is TGTGCCAGCTCCAAGGGCACACTCCCCGAGGTTTACTCCTACGAGCAGTACTTC. This codes for CASSKGTLPEVYSYEQYF.

This clonotype has more than one count but fewer than ten. The genes are TRBV29-1 and TRBJ2-7; a weak D match, TRBD2 (5 bases). The ends were cut back, 4 bases at V and 5 bases at J, with 12 bases in the middle. The CDR3 is 12 residues long. The germline CDR1 and CDR2 sequences are SQVTM and ANQGSEA. For the CDR3, the DNA is TGCAGCGTTGTCGGGGTCCGGGACGAGCAGTACTTC. Translated: CSVVGVRDEQYF.

The genes are TRBV20-1 and TRBJ2-7; TRBD2 agrees at 11 bases. The tail of the sequence fits TRBJ2-5 better, so the J call may be wrong. CDR1 and CDR2 from the germline V gene are DFQATT and SNEGSKA (reference sequence). The CDR3 totals 15 residues. In nucleotides, the CDR3 is TGCAGTGCTAGTTCCGGGACTAGCGGTTCGTGGACCCAGTACTTC. This codes for CSASSGTSGSWTQYF.

This clonotype was seen ten or more times. This chain connects TRBV3-1 to TRBJ2-1; D remains ambiguous. With 0 bases removed from V and 5 bases from J, the gap between germline ends came to 5 bases. This CDR3 has 13 amino acids. Germline V CDR1 and CDR2: LGHDT, YNNKEL (reference sequence). For the CDR3, the DNA is TGTGCCAGCAGCCAAGACAACCACAATGAGCAGTTCTTC. Translated, it gives CASSQDNHNEQFF.

V gene TRBV11-2 combines with J gene TRBJ1-4; 7 bases align to TRBD1. Germline V CDR1 and CDR2: SGHAT, FQNNGV. Germline trimming cut 9 bases from V and 2 bases from J; bases unmatched to any gene: 3. CDR3 length: 13 amino acids. Here the CDR3 reads CARQGSTNEKLFF. CDR3 bases: TGTGCCAGACAGGGGAGCACTAATGAAAAACTGTTTTTT.

The rearrangement joins TRBV7-2 to TRBJ2-3, with TRBD2 as a possible D gene (7 bases). The CDR3 spans 16 residues. Trimming removed 5 bases from V and 0 bases from J, with 15 bases in between. In germline, CDR1 is SGHTA, CDR2 FQGNSA. The CDR3 loop is CASSEGGRTSTDTQYF. CDR3 bases: TGTGCCAGCAGCGAGGGGGGGCGGACTAGCACAGATACGCAGTATTTT. The variable domain in full, completed from reference TRBV7-2 and TRBJ2-3, reads GAGVSQSPSNKVTEKGKDVELRCDPISGHTALYWYRQSLGQGLEFLIYFQGNSAPDKSGLPSDRFSAERTGGSVSTLTIQRTQQEDSAVYLCASSEGGRTSTDTQYFGPGTRLTVL.

This clonotype was counted a few times. V is TRBV20-1 and J is TRBJ2-3; 14 bases map to TRBD2. Per germline, CDR1 DFQATT and CDR2 SNEGSKA (reference sequence). The CDR3 totals 16 residues. Trimming cost V 0 bases and J 6 bases; bases outside gene matches: 5. Here the CDR3 reads CSARDRTSGRTDTQYF. CDR3 nucleotides: TGCAGTGCTAGAGATCGGACTAGCGGGAGGACCGATACGCAGTATTTT.

V gene TRBV2 combines with J gene TRBJ2-1, with D unresolved. The CDR3 is made up of 11 amino acids. Germline V gene sequence: CDR1 SNHLY, CDR2 FYNNEI. V was trimmed by 3 bases and J by 5 bases, leaving 2 bases between them. This CDR3 reads CASSEDNEQFF. The CDR3 region has the DNA TGTGCCAGCAGTGAGGACAATGAGCAGTTCTTC.

This clonotype was observed a handful of times. V usage is TRBV4-2 and J usage is TRBJ2-3; D gene unclear. CDR3 length equals 15 residues. V shed 3 bases and J shed 3 bases, with 13 bases lying between them. Germline CDR1 LGHNA, CDR2 YNFKEQ. This chain's CDR3 is CASSQRFQGTDTQYF. The CDR3 DNA follows: TGTGCCAGCAGCCAGAGGTTCCAAGGGACAGATACGCAGTATTTT.

This clonotype has a single count. The V and J genes are TRBV11-3 and TRBJ2-2; no reliable D call. Trimming cost V 5 bases and J 7 bases, with 5 bases left between them. Germline V gene lookup returns CDR1 SGHNT and CDR2 YENEEA. The CDR3 spans 11 residues. CDR3 amino acids: CASSHDGELFF. CDR3 bases: TGTGCCAGCAGCCACGACGGGGAGCTGTTTTTT.

The gene calls are TRBV20-1 and TRBJ2-7; TRBD2 aligns across 7 bases. CDR3 length equals 14 residues. From germline, CDR1 is DFQATT and CDR2 SNEGSKA (reference sequence). J gave up 2 bases and V 6 bases, and 10 bases lay outside the gene matches. The CDR3 region is CSASQASGAYEQYF. The CDR3 nucleotides read TGCAGTGCCAGTCAGGCTAGCGGAGCCTACGAGCAGTACTTC.

V is TRBV7-9 and J is TRBJ2-1, with a weak D call TRBD2 (6 bases). The CDR3 loop spans 11 amino acids. The germline CDR1 and CDR2 sequences are SEHNR and FQNEAQ (reference sequence). Trimming removed 5 bases at V and 10 bases at J, with 9 bases between. CDR3 DNA: TGTGCCAGCAGCCCCCGGGAGGAGCAGTTCTTC. This translates into CASSPREEQFF.